This TCR beta chain was profiled in a study of blood T cell repertoires in COVID-19. Turning to the study itself: Collection of acute and convalescent COVID-19 samples took place in the United States, Italy and Spain. In each case, the material was cDNA or gDNA derived from T cells, B-cell-depleted T cells, or PBMCs.

The authors' processing: Cell counts per sample came from amplifying reference gene primers. Clones were sequenced by immunoSEQ multiplex PCR, and TCRdb holds only the in-frame ones, with some missing. From that table come the V and J calls and clone size; the DNA was used to work out D and trimming. The sample holds just under 45,000 clones; about 85% are singletons and the top ten take more than 20%. J gave up 4 bases and V 0 bases, and 7 bases lay outside the gene matches. Germline V gene data show CDR1 as SGHAT and CDR2 as FQNNGV. The CDR3 length is 16 residues. The chain links TRBV11-2 to TRBJ1-2, with 8 positions matching TRBD1. The TCR originated in an elderly woman in a cohort sampled during active or convalescent COVID-19. The sample consisted of peripheral blood. CDR3 protein: CASSLDSGTGPYGYTF. The CDR3 coding sequence is TGTGCCAGCAGCTTAGACTCGGGGACAGGCCCCTATGGCTACACCTTC.